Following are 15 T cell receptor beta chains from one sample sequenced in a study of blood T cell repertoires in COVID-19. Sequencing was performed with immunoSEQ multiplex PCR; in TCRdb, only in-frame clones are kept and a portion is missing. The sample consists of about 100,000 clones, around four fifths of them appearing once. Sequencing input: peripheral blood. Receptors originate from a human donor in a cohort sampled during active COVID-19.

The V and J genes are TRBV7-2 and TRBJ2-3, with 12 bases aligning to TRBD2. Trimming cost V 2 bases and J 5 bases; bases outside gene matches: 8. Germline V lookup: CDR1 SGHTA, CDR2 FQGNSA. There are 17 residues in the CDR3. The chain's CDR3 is CASSLWSSGGAGDTQYF. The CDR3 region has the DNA TGTGCCAGCAGCTTATGGTCTAGCGGGGGGGCAGGAGATACGCAGTATTTT.

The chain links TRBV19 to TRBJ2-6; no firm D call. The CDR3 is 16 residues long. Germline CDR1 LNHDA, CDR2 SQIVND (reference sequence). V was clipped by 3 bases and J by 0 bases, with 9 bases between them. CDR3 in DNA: TGTGCCAGTAGTATGGCGGCTAGCTCTGGGGCCAACGTCCTGACTTTC. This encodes CASSMAASSGANVLTF.

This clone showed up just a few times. Written as DNA, the CDR3 is TGTGCCAGCAGTACGGGACAGGGGATGGGTTCACCCCTCCACTTT. Its translation is CASSTGQGMGSPLHF. The gene calls are TRBV6-6 and TRBJ1-6, with 10 bases that match TRBD1. CDR3 length: 15 amino acids. V trimming: 5 bases; J trimming: 9 bases; junction bases outside the gene matches: 7. Germline lookup yields CDR1 MNHNY and CDR2 SVGAGI (reference sequence).

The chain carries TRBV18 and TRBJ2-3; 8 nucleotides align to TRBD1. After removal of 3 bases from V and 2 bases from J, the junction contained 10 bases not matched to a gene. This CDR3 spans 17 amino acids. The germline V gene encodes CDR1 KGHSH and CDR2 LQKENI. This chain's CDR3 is CASSPADREYLTDTQYF. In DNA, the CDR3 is TGTGCCAGCTCACCCGCGGACAGGGAATATCTCACAGATACGCAGTATTTT.

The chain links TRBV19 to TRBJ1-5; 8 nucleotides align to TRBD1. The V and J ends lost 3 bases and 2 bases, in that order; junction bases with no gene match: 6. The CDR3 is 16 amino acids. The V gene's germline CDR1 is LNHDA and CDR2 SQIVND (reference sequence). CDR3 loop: CASSMTQQGGNQPQHF. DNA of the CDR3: TGTGCCAGTAGTATGACCCAACAGGGGGGCAATCAGCCCCAGCATTTT.

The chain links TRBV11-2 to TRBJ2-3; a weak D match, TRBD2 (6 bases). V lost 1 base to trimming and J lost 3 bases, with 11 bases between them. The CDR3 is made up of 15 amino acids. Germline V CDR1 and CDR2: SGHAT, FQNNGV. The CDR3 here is CASSLAAGRTDTQYF. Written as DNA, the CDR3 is TGTGCCAGCAGCTTAGCTGCAGGGAGGACAGATACGCAGTATTTT.

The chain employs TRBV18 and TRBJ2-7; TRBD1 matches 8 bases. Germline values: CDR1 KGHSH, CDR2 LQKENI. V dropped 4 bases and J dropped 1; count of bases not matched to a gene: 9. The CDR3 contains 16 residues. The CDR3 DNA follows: TGTGCCAGCTCACAGTCACAGGGGGGCTCGTCCTACGAGCAGTACTTC. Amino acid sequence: CASSQSQGGSSYEQYF.

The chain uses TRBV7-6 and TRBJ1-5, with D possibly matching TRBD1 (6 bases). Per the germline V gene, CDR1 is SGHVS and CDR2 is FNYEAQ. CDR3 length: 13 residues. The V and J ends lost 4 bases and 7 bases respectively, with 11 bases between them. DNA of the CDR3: TGTGCCAGCAGCTCGGGACACCTCCAGCCCCAGCATTTT. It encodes CASSSGHLQPQHF.

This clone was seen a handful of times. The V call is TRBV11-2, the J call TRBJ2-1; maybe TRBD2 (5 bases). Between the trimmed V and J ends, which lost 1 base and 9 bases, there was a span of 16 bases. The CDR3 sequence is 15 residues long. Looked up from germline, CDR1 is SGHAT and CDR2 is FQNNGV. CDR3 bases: TGTGCCAGCAGCTTAGTATTGTCGGGGAACGGTGAGCAGTTCTTC. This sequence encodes CASSLVLSGNGEQFF.

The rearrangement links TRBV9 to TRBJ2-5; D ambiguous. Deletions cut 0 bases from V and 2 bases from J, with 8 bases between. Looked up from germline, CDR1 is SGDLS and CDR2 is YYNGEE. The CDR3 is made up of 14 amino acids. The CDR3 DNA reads TGTGCCAGCAGCGTAGGGTCCGGGCAAGAGACCCAGTACTTC. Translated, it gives CASSVGSGQETQYF.

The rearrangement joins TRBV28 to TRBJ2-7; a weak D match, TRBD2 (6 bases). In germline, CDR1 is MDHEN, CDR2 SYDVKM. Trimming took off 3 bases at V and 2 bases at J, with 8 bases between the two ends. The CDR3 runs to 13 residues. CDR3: CASSLREPYEQYF. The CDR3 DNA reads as TGTGCCAGCAGTTTGCGGGAACCCTACGAGCAGTACTTC.

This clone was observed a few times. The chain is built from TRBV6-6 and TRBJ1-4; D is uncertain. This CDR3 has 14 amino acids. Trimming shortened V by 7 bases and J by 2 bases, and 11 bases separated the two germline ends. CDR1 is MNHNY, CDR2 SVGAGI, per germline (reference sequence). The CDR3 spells CASIRGPTNEKLFF. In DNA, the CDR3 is TGTGCCAGCATACGAGGTCCCACTAATGAAAAACTGTTTTTT.

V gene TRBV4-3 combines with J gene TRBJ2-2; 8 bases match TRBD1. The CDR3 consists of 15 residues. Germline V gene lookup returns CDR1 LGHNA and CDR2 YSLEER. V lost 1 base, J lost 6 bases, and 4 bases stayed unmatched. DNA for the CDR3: TGCGCCAGCAGCCAAGGGACAGGGTCTTCCGGGGAGCTGTTTTTT. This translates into CASSQGTGSSGELFF.

CDR3 in amino acids: CASRLGKGQLNTEAFF. DNA for the CDR3: TGCGCCAGCAGACTTGGTAAGGGACAGTTGAACACTGAAGCTTTCTTT. The rearrangement links TRBV5-1 to TRBJ1-1, with 7 bases aligning to TRBD1. This CDR3 is built from 16 residues. The J segment lost 0 bases and the V segment lost 5 bases, leaving 10 bases of the junction unmatched. The germline gives CDR1 SGHRS, CDR2 YFSETQ.

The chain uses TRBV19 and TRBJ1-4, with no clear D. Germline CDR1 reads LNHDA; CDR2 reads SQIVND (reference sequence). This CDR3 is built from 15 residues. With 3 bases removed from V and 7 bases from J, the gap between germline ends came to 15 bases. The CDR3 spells CASSISGGEPEKLFF. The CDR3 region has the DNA TGTGCCAGTAGTATTTCTGGAGGAGAACCTGAAAAACTGTTTTTT.